Presented here are 20 T cell receptor beta chains from one specimen sequenced in a study of shared clonotypes between healthy human individuals. TCRdb's table, derived via immunoSEQ multiplex PCR, lists solely in-frame clones and lacks some. The sample has millions of clones, 90% to 95% seen once. The sample comprised naive CD4+ T cells sorted from blood. Subset given: CD45RA+ positively selected. The receptors come from a man younger than 30 in good health.

V usage is TRBV10-1 and J usage is TRBJ1-3; TRBD1 agrees at 8 bases. The CDR3 length is 14 residues. The germline gives CDR1 WNHNN, CDR2 SYGVQD (reference sequence). V lost 3 bases and J lost 2; bases outside the gene matches: 0. CDR3 coding DNA: TGCGCCAGCAGTGAACAGGGGGCTGGAAACACCATATATTTT. Translated, it gives CASSEQGAGNTIYF.

To note about this clone: One junction end disagrees with the germline gene, perhaps due to a read error. This chain links TRBV6-6 with TRBJ1-1; D gene uncertain. The CDR3 has 12 amino acids. The germline V gene has CDR1 MNHNY and CDR2 SVGAGI (reference sequence). DNA for the CDR3: TGTGCCAGCAGCTACTTCCCCACTGAAGCTTTCTTT. Amino acid sequence: CASSYFPTEAFF.

Comment on this clone: Other DNA sequences of this sample code for an identical CDR3. The chain joins TRBV5-1 to TRBJ2-7; D is uncertain. The ends were cut back, 0 bases at V and 3 bases at J, with 10 bases in the middle. This CDR3 spans 14 amino acids. Germline lookup yields CDR1 SGHRS and CDR2 YFSETQ. This CDR3 reads CASSLGTLSYEQYF. In nucleotides, the CDR3 is TGCGCCAGCAGCTTGGGCACATTAAGCTACGAGCAGTACTTC.

As concerns this clone: The same CDR3 also results from other DNA sequences found in this sample. The chain links TRBV30 to TRBJ1-5; no reliable D call. This CDR3 spans 12 amino acids. With 2 bases removed from V and 2 bases from J, the gap between germline ends came to 4 bases. In germline, CDR1 is GTSNPN, CDR2 SVGIG (reference sequence). CDR3 loop: CAWSRGNQPQHF. For the CDR3, the DNA is TGTGCCTGGAGTCGGGGCAATCAGCCCCAGCATTTT.

In the case of this clone: Additional DNA sequences in this sample encode the identical CDR3. This rearrangement joins TRBV18 to TRBJ2-7, with D perhaps assigned TRBD1 or TRBD2 (6 bases each). The CDR3 loop spans 14 amino acids. Per germline, CDR1 KGHSH and CDR2 LQKENI. V was shortened by 2 bases and J by 0 bases, with 8 bases between the two germline ends. CDR3 protein: CASSPGGLSYEQYF. Written as DNA, the CDR3 is TGTGCCAGCTCACCAGGGGGGCTCTCCTACGAGCAGTACTTC.

The V call is TRBV30, the J call TRBJ1-6; 9 positions agree with TRBD1. Germline V lookup: CDR1 GTSNPN, CDR2 SVGIG (reference sequence). The CDR3 has 17 amino acids. The V gene end was trimmed by 1 base and the J gene end by 8 bases; junction bases not matched to a gene: 12. Here the CDR3 reads CAWSASGTGSFYSPLHF. The CDR3 nucleotides read TGTGCCTGGAGTGCTTCCGGGACAGGGTCCTTTTATTCACCCCTCCACTTT.

The rearrangement links TRBV10-3 to TRBJ2-2; TRBD1 might be the D (5 bases). CDR3 length: 13 residues. V was cut by 5 bases and J by 4 bases, with 8 bases left in between. Germline values: CDR1 ENHRY, CDR2 SYGVKD. This CDR3 reads CAISIRGTGELFF. The CDR3 DNA reads TGTGCCATCAGTATAAGGGGCACCGGGGAGCTGTTTTTT.

The chain carries TRBV19 and TRBJ1-6; D may be TRBD1 (5 bases). Per the germline V gene, CDR1 is LNHDA and CDR2 is SQIVND (reference sequence). This CDR3 is built from 16 residues. V shed 0 bases and J shed 7 bases, with 13 bases lying between them. CDR3 sequence (DNA): TGTGCCAGTAGTATAGAGGGGACGGCAACCAATTCACCCCTCCACTTT. This codes for CASSIEGTATNSPLHF.

The V and J genes are TRBV10-1 and TRBJ2-3; either TRBD1 or TRBD2 may fit D (6 bases each). V was trimmed by 4 bases and J by 6 bases, leaving 17 bases between them. Germline V gene data show CDR1 as WNHNN and CDR2 as SYGVQD (reference sequence). The CDR3 sequence is 15 residues long. DNA for the CDR3: TGCGCCAGCAGTGTAGGGGGGTTGACACAGGATACGCAGTATTTT. It yields the protein CASSVGGLTQDTQYF.

The chain employs TRBV10-3 and TRBJ2-1, with D possibly TRBD1 on 6 matching bases. The CDR3 is made up of 12 amino acids. Germline assignment: CDR1 ENHRY and CDR2 SYGVKD. With 10 bases removed from V and 7 bases from J, the gap between germline ends came to 14 bases. CDR3 DNA: TGTGCCAACGGGGACAACATTAATGAGCAGTTCTTC. It is translated as CANGDNINEQFF.

In regard to this clone: The sample carries other DNA sequences with the same CDR3. V is TRBV7-9 and J is TRBJ1-5, with 7 positions matching TRBD1. J gave up 5 bases and V 1 base, and 2 bases lay outside the gene matches. Germline V lookup: CDR1 SEHNR, CDR2 FQNEAQ (reference sequence). This CDR3 region has 14 residues. This CDR3 reads CASSLDRGDQPQHF. The CDR3 DNA sequence: TGTGCCAGCAGCTTAGACAGGGGAGATCAGCCCCAGCATTTT. Looking up the rest from reference TRBV7-9 and TRBJ1-5 gives the full variable domain: DTGVSQNPRHKITKRGQNVTFRCDPISEHNRLYWYRQTLGQGPEFLTYFQNEAQLEKSRLLSDRFSAERPKGSFSTLEIQRTEQGDSAMYLCASSLDRGDQPQHFGDGTRLSIL.

This chain uses TRBV30 with TRBJ1-1; a weak D match, TRBD1 (5 bases). CDR3 length equals 12 residues. In germline, CDR1 is GTSNPN, CDR2 SVGIG (reference sequence). Deletions cut 5 bases from V and 0 bases from J, with 7 bases between. The chain's CDR3 is CAWARVNTEAFF. As DNA, the CDR3 is TGTGCCTGGGCCAGGGTGAACACTGAAGCTTTCTTT.

Details on this clone: A much larger clone sits a single nucleotide away, making a read error possible. Other DNA sequences in this specimen translate into the identical CDR3. The J gene is TRBJ2-5, the V gene TRBV6-5; TRBD1 aligns across 9 bases. The CDR3 sequence is 13 residues long. Germline CDR1 reads MNHEY; CDR2 reads SVGAGI. V dropped 6 bases and J dropped 2; count of bases not matched to a gene: 1. The DNA for the CDR3 is TGTGCCAGCAGGGGGACAGGGCAAGAGACCCAGTACTTC. Its protein product is CASRGTGQETQYF.

Turning to this clone: The identical CDR3 is also encoded by other nucleotide sequences in the sample. The chain is built from TRBV29-1 and TRBJ2-2, with TRBD1 identical over 7 bases. The CDR3 runs 13 residues. J was trimmed by 1 base and V by 6 bases; bases with no gene match: 2. The germline CDR1 and CDR2 sequences are SQVTM and ANQGSEA. CDR3 nucleotide sequence: TGCAGCGTCGACAGGGAGAACACCGGGGAGCTGTTTTTT. This translates into CSVDRENTGELFF.

The CDR3, as DNA: TGTGCCAGCAGCCCCGGGACAGGAGCCTTATCGGAGACCCAGTACTTC. Translating it yields CASSPGTGALSETQYF. This chain joins TRBV11-3 and TRBJ2-5; 8 bases are shared with TRBD1. This CDR3 region has 16 residues. After removal of 5 bases from V and 5 bases from J, the junction contained 13 bases not matched to a gene. Germline lookup yields CDR1 SGHNT and CDR2 YENEEA.

This clone was seen a single time. The J gene is TRBJ2-2, the V gene TRBV7-2; the D is unclear. The germline V and J ends were trimmed by 2 bases and 4 bases, with 2 bases remaining between them. This CDR3 contains 12 residues. Germline CDR1 SGHTA, CDR2 FQGNSA. The CDR3: CASSLFTGELFF. The CDR3 coding sequence is TGTGCCAGCAGCTTATTCACCGGGGAGCTGTTTTTT.

This clone was seen only once. This sample includes further DNA sequences coding for the same CDR3. The rearrangement uses TRBV6-5 and TRBJ2-7; 8 bases are shared with TRBD2. The CDR3 is 14 amino acids. After removal of 4 bases from V and 3 bases from J, the junction contained 5 bases not matched to a gene. Germline assignment: CDR1 MNHEY and CDR2 SVGAGI. CDR3 bases: TGTGCCAGCAGTTTAACTAGCGGTGGCTACGAGCAGTACTTC. It codes for CASSLTSGGYEQYF.

This sequence joins TRBV18 and TRBJ2-7; D is perhaps TRBD2 (7 bases). V was trimmed by 5 bases and J by 1 base, leaving 18 bases between them. Germline V gives CDR1 KGHSH, CDR2 LQKENI. This CDR3 comprises 16 residues. The CDR3 region has the DNA TGTGCCAGCTCAGCGAACGCGGGGGCTTCGTCCTACGAGCAGTACTTC. It encodes CASSANAGASSYEQYF.

To note about this clone: In the same sample, other DNA sequences code for this CDR3. DNA for the CDR3: TGTGCCATCAGTGAGTCGTCGGGAGCCGGGGAGCTGTTTTTT. Translation: CAISESSGAGELFF. The rearrangement links TRBV10-3 to TRBJ2-2; perhaps TRBD2 as D (6 bases). The germline V gene encodes CDR1 ENHRY and CDR2 SYGVKD. Trimming cost V 0 bases and J 6 bases, with 8 bases left between them. The CDR3 runs 14 residues.

The CDR3 region is CSVEDRGLNTEAFF. For the CDR3, the DNA is TGCAGCGTTGAAGATCGAGGCCTGAACACTGAAGCTTTCTTT. V is TRBV29-1 and J is TRBJ1-1; no firm D call. The CDR3 covers 14 residues. CDR1 SQVTM and CDR2 ANQGSEA come from the germline V gene. Trimming cost V 0 bases and J 0 bases, with 8 bases left between them.